The 20 T cell receptor beta chains presented below share a single source sample, sequenced in a study of cytomegalovirus exposure and HLA in healthy donors. Both 60 Vbeta primers and 13 Jbeta primers went into the PCR. Repertoires were generated with immunoSEQ multiplex PCR, while TCRdb's copy carries only in-frame clones and drops some. The repertoire consists of roughly 120,000 clones, with roughly three fifths occurring once and the leading ten covering around 9.7%. The source material was PBMCs. These receptors were taken from a woman aged 40 to 55 in good health and CMV-seropositive.

This clone was observed a single time. The CDR3: CASSLEVGLAETQYF. CDR3 nucleotides: TGTGCCAGCAGCTTGGAGGTAGGACTTGCAGAGACCCAGTACTTC. The chain couples TRBV5-4 to TRBJ2-5; D possibly corresponds to TRBD2 (5 bases). Germline V gives CDR1 SGHNT, CDR2 YYREEE (reference sequence). V lost 0 bases and J lost 4, with 13 bases in between. CDR3 length: 15 amino acids. The entire variable domain, with the rest obtained from reference TRBV5-4 and TRBJ2-5, is as follows: ETGVTQSPTHLIKTRGQQVTLRCSSQSGHNTVSWYQQALGQGPQFIFQYYREEENGRGNFPPRFSGLQFPNYSSELNVNALELDDSALYLCASSLEVGLAETQYFGPGTRLLVL.

V usage is TRBV4-2 and J usage is TRBJ2-7; 8 bases line up with TRBD2. This CDR3 has 15 amino acids. From germline, CDR1 is LGHNA and CDR2 YNFKEQ. V lost 2 bases, J lost 5 bases, and 8 bases stayed unmatched. CDR3 nucleotides: TGTGCCAGCAGCCAAAATACGGGAGGGCCCAACGAGCAGTACTTC. This sequence encodes CASSQNTGGPNEQYF.

The V call is TRBV6-5, the J call TRBJ2-7; D unresolved. CDR3 length: 15 amino acids. V lost 6 bases and J lost 0, with 15 bases in between. The germline CDR1 and CDR2 sequences are MNHEY and SVGAGI. CDR3 sequence (DNA): TGTGCCAGCAGCCGAGACCGAGCGAACTCCTACGAGCAGTACTTC. Its translation is CASSRDRANSYEQYF.

This CDR3 is CASADRDYGYTF. DNA for the CDR3: TGTGCCTCAGCGGACAGAGACTATGGCTACACCTTC. This chain links TRBV19 with TRBJ1-2; possible D gene TRBD1, 6 bases. The CDR3 extends over 12 amino acids. From germline, CDR1 is LNHDA and CDR2 SQIVND (reference sequence). V gave up 11 bases and J gave up 3 bases, with 13 bases separating them.

The chain employs TRBV19 and TRBJ1-1; 8 bases fit TRBD1. Looked up from germline, CDR1 is LNHDA and CDR2 is SQIVND (reference sequence). V shed 11 bases, J shed 1 base, and the junction held 3 bases outside the gene matches. The CDR3 extends over 12 amino acids. The CDR3 is CAVTGGNTEAFF. Here the CDR3 DNA reads TGTGCCGTAACAGGGGGGAACACTGAAGCTTTCTTT.

The V gene is TRBV5-4, the J gene TRBJ2-7; D gene ambiguous. The CDR3 totals 14 residues. V was cut by 0 bases and J by 0 bases, with 7 bases left in between. Germline lookup yields CDR1 SGHNT and CDR2 YYREEE (reference sequence). Here the CDR3 DNA reads TGTGCCAGCAGCTTGGGACTGAGCTCCTACGAGCAGTACTTC. Residues: CASSLGLSSYEQYF.

This chain uses TRBV27 with TRBJ2-1; TRBD1 aligns across 9 bases. The germline gives CDR1 MNHEY, CDR2 SMNVEV (reference sequence). CDR3 length: 15 amino acids. Trimming at V came to 4 bases and at J to 6 bases, leaving 7 bases not matched to a gene. The CDR3 here is CASSSAGTGLNEQFF. The CDR3 DNA reads TGTGCCAGCAGTTCCGCCGGGACAGGGCTCAATGAGCAGTTCTTC.

The chain employs TRBV9 and TRBJ2-7, with D maybe TRBD1 (7 bases). Trimming took off 4 bases at V and 0 bases at J, with 11 bases between the two ends. This CDR3 region has 14 residues. Germline CDR1 SGDLS, CDR2 YYNGEE. CDR3 bases: TGTGCCAGCAGCACGCGGGACAGCTCCTACGAGCAGTACTTC. Protein sequence: CASSTRDSSYEQYF.

The gene calls are TRBV6-1 and TRBJ2-7; maybe TRBD1 (6 bases). In germline, CDR1 is MNHNS, CDR2 SASEGT. V was trimmed by 2 bases and J by 4 bases, leaving 12 bases between them. There are 14 residues in the CDR3. The CDR3 loop reads CASSERDIKYEQYF. In DNA, the CDR3 is TGTGCCAGCAGTGAAAGGGACATTAAATACGAGCAGTACTTC.

This chain uses TRBV2 with TRBJ1-5; D is ambiguous. Trimming pared 5 bases from V and 0 bases from J, leaving 8 bases between. CDR1 and CDR2 from the germline V gene are SNHLY and FYNNEI. This CDR3 region has 14 residues. For the CDR3, the DNA is TGTGCCAGCAGTCCTCTTAATAGCAATCAGCCCCAGCATTTT. Amino acids: CASSPLNSNQPQHF.

The gene calls are TRBV29-1 and TRBJ1-4, with D possibly TRBD1 on 5 matching bases. CDR1 and CDR2 from the germline V gene are SQVTM and ANQGSEA. The CDR3 loop spans 13 amino acids. With 6 bases removed from V and 1 base from J, the gap between germline ends came to 9 bases. The CDR3: CSVWGGTNEKLFF. The CDR3 DNA reads TGCAGCGTGTGGGGGGGAACTAATGAAAAACTGTTTTTT. The full variable domain, its missing parts supplied by reference TRBV29-1 and TRBJ1-4, is SAVISQKPSRDICQRGTSLTIQCQVDSQVTMMFWYRQQPGQSLTLIATANQGSEATYESGFVIDKFPISRPNLTFSTLTVSNMSPEDSSIYLCSVWGGTNEKLFFGSGTQLSVL.

V usage is TRBV6-6 and J usage is TRBJ2-7, with 9 bases fitting TRBD1. Germline V lookup: CDR1 MNHNY, CDR2 SVGAGI (reference sequence). Trimming at V came to 4 bases and at J to 2 bases, leaving 3 bases not matched to a gene. This CDR3 comprises 14 residues. Here the CDR3 reads CASSSDRGPYEQYF. In nucleotides, the CDR3 is TGTGCCAGCAGTTCGGACAGGGGCCCCTACGAGCAGTACTTC.

In regard to this clone: Sequence at one end of the junction differs from germline and may be a read error. The CDR3 protein is CASSPSGTDTGELFF. The CDR3 nucleotides are TGTGCTAGCAGCCCTAGCGGGACGGACACCGGGGAGCTGTTTTTT. The rearrangement uses TRBV7-7 and TRBJ2-2, with 9 positions matching TRBD2. CDR3 length: 15 amino acids. Germline lookup yields CDR1 SSHAT and CDR2 FNYEAQ (reference sequence).

This clone was observed a single time. This chain connects TRBV9 to TRBJ2-6, with TRBD1 matching over 12 bases. The CDR3 is 17 residues long. Germline loops: CDR1 SGDLS, CDR2 YYNGEE. Trimming cost V 3 bases and J 0 bases; bases outside gene matches: 1. The CDR3 bases are TGTGCCAGCAGCGGGGGACAGGGGGCCTCTGGGGCCAACGTCCTGACTTTC. It codes for CASSGGQGASGANVLTF.

This chain connects TRBV5-1 to TRBJ1-2, with TRBD1 matching 10 bases. CDR3 length: 16 amino acids. In germline, CDR1 is SGHRS, CDR2 YFSETQ. V shed 0 bases, J shed 5 bases, and the junction held 7 bases outside the gene matches. Here the CDR3 reads CASSLGHSGQGYGYTF. The CDR3 DNA follows: TGCGCCAGCAGCTTGGGACATTCGGGACAGGGGTATGGCTACACCTTC.

This chain connects TRBV29-1 to TRBJ2-2, with 11 bases lining up with TRBD1. This CDR3 spans 14 amino acids. V gave up 7 bases and J gave up 4 bases; unmatched junction bases: 5. Germline values: CDR1 SQVTM, CDR2 ANQGSEA. The CDR3 nucleotides read TGCAGCGCCCAAGGACAGGGGGCCACCGGGGAGCTGTTTTTT. Translated: CSAQGQGATGELFF.

V gene TRBV9 combines with J gene TRBJ1-1; D gene ambiguous. V shed 4 bases and J shed 0 bases, with 10 bases lying between them. The CDR3 totals 14 residues. Germline CDR1 SGDLS, CDR2 YYNGEE. The CDR3 loop is CASSRQALNTEAFF. CDR3 sequence (DNA): TGTGCCAGCAGCCGGCAGGCATTGAACACTGAAGCTTTCTTT.

This clone was observed once. The chain has TRBV9 and TRBJ2-3; 9 bases match TRBD2. Germline loops: CDR1 SGDLS, CDR2 YYNGEE. Trimming cost V 3 bases and J 4 bases; bases outside gene matches: 9. The CDR3 is 16 residues long. The CDR3 protein is CASSGEPGLAADTQYF. The CDR3 coding sequence is TGTGCCAGCAGCGGGGAGCCGGGACTAGCAGCAGATACGCAGTATTTT.

The chain uses TRBV10-3 and TRBJ2-7; D might be TRBD2 (6 bases). CDR3 length: 15 residues. The V gene lost 3 bases and the J gene lost 3 bases, with 15 bases spanning the gap. The V gene's germline CDR1 is ENHRY and CDR2 SYGVKD. This CDR3 is CAISEGGFGSYEQYF. The CDR3 DNA reads TGTGCCATCAGTGAAGGAGGGTTTGGAAGCTACGAGCAGTACTTC.

The gene calls are TRBV5-1 and TRBJ1-1; D call uncertain. The CDR3 runs to 13 residues. V gave up 2 bases and J gave up 0 bases, with 5 bases separating them. The germline V gene encodes CDR1 SGHRS and CDR2 YFSETQ. CDR3 loop: CASSFEVNTEAFF. The DNA of the CDR3 is TGCGCCAGCAGCTTCGAGGTGAACACTGAAGCTTTCTTT.